This T cell receptor beta chain was documented in a study of T cell responses to AZD1222 COVID-19 vaccine. About this clone itself: Antigen unknown.

V lost 2 bases to trimming and J lost 5 bases; unmatched junction nucleotides: 6. CDR1 and CDR2 from the germline V gene are KGHSH and LQKENI. The CDR3 totals 14 residues. This table comes from immunoSEQ multiplex PCR, and its TCRdb copy is limited to in-frame clones, with some not included. The sample has 99,000 or so clones; around nine tenths are singletons. Notes on the study in general: Clonal diversity was possibly underestimated, and white British individuals and females predominated among donors. Spike regions recognized by vaccine-associated CD4 TCRs spanned the protein, led by 160-218 and 743-854.

J is TRBJ2-7 and V is TRBV18, with 7 bases that match TRBD2. Source: peripheral blood, taken 28 days after the second dose of the MenACWY control vaccine. The sequence came from an adult who received the MenACWY meningococcal vaccine as a control. The CDR3 coding sequence is TGTGCCAGCTCACCATTATCGGGGGGAGACGAGCAGTACTTC. Protein: CASSPLSGGDEQYF.